One sample yielded the 27 T cell receptor beta chains listed below, sequenced in a study of PD-L1 blockade in urothelial cancer. Produced via immunoSEQ multiplex PCR; TCRdb's table is partial and in-frame only. The sample lists some 65,000 clones; under 90% were seen once. Time point: pretreatment peripheral blood. The sample here was PBMCs, taken around atezolizumab (anti-PD-L1) treatment. These receptors were taken from a man between 70 and 80 years old with urothelial cancer.

The chain couples TRBV28 to TRBJ1-1, with 7 positions matching TRBD1. This CDR3 is 18 amino acids long. Per the germline V gene, CDR1 is MDHEN and CDR2 is SYDVKM. V lost 7 bases and J lost 2; bases outside the gene matches: 19. The CDR3 nucleotides are TGTGCCAGCACCACGACCGGGACAGCGAATATCTTCAACACTGAAGCTTTCTTT. It translates to CASTTTGTANIFNTEAFF.

This chain links TRBV19 with TRBJ2-3; D might be TRBD1 (5 bases). From germline, CDR1 is LNHDA and CDR2 SQIVND (reference sequence). Trimming removed 3 bases at V and 3 bases at J, with 13 bases between. The CDR3 contains 15 residues. CDR3 residues: CASSMGRKGTDTQYF. As DNA, the CDR3 is TGTGCCAGTAGTATGGGGCGAAAAGGGACAGATACGCAGTATTTT.

The chain combines TRBV9 with TRBJ2-1; 7 positions match TRBD2. V shed 1 base and J 2 bases; nucleotides not matched to a gene: 3. The CDR3 runs to 15 residues. Germline V gene data show CDR1 as SGDLS and CDR2 as YYNGEE. CDR3 region: CASSVQAGTYNEQFF. CDR3 bases: TGTGCCAGCAGCGTACAAGCGGGAACCTACAATGAGCAGTTCTTC.

The V gene is TRBV5-6, the J gene TRBJ1-5, with 7 bases lining up with TRBD1. The trim removed 3 bases at V and 6 bases at J, leaving 9 bases unmatched. This CDR3 is built from 15 residues. Germline V gene lookup returns CDR1 SGHDT and CDR2 YYEEEE. DNA of the CDR3: TGTGCCAGCAGCTCCCGGACAGGCAGTAGTCAGCCCCAGCATTTT. Translated, it gives CASSSRTGSSQPQHF.

The chain recombines TRBV30 with TRBJ1-3, with TRBD1 as a possible D gene (6 bases). In germline, CDR1 is GTSNPN, CDR2 SVGIG (reference sequence). V was clipped by 2 bases and J by 4 bases, with 9 bases between them. The CDR3 has 13 amino acids. The CDR3 here is CAWSSTGGNTIYF. CDR3 sequence (DNA): TGTGCCTGGAGTAGTACAGGGGGAAACACCATATATTTT.

V usage is TRBV19 and J usage is TRBJ1-1, with D maybe TRBD1 (5 bases). V dropped 9 bases and J dropped 4 bases, with 18 bases sitting between them. Per the germline V gene, CDR1 is LNHDA and CDR2 is SQIVND (reference sequence). The CDR3 sequence is 14 residues long. The CDR3 loop is CASAPRRGGTEAFF. CDR3 sequence (DNA): TGTGCCAGCGCCCCCAGAAGGGGTGGCACTGAAGCTTTCTTT. The variable domain in full, completed from reference TRBV19 and TRBJ1-1, reads DGGITQSPKYLFRKEGQNVTLSCEQNLNHDAMYWYRQDPGQGLRLIYYSQIVNDFQKGDIAEGYSVSREKKESFPLTVTSAQKNPTAFYLCASAPRRGGTEAFFGQGTRLTVV.

The chain combines TRBV2 with TRBJ2-7, with 11 bases fitting TRBD1. Losses at the gene ends were 5 bases for V and 3 bases for J; bases not matched to a gene: 9. This CDR3 contains 16 residues. Germline V gene lookup returns CDR1 SNHLY and CDR2 FYNNEI. CDR3 bases: TGTGCCAGCAGTCCACTCCCCGGGACAGGGGGCTACGAGCAGTACTTC. This encodes CASSPLPGTGGYEQYF. The full variable domain, its missing parts supplied by reference TRBV2 and TRBJ2-7, is EPEVTQTPSHQVTQMGQEVILRCVPISNHLYFYWYRQILGQKVEFLVSFYNNEISEKSEIFDDQFSVERPDGSNFTLKIRSTKLEDSAMYFCASSPLPGTGGYEQYFGPGTRLTVT.

The chain carries TRBV6-1 and TRBJ2-3; TRBD2 matches 8 bases. V shed 2 bases, J shed 5 bases, and the junction held 6 bases outside the gene matches. The CDR3 runs to 15 residues. Germline loops: CDR1 MNHNS, CDR2 SASEGT. CDR3 bases: TGTGCCAGCAGTGAACAGCGGGAGAGTCAAGATACGCAGTATTTT. It translates to CASSEQRESQDTQYF.

This clone was seen a few times. The chain uses TRBV27 and TRBJ2-7, with a possible D match to TRBD1 (5 bases). Germline V gene sequence: CDR1 MNHEY, CDR2 SMNVEV (reference sequence). CDR3 length: 14 residues. Trimming took 0 bases from V and 3 from J, leaving 9 bases between them. The CDR3 sequence: CASSLSARDYEQYF. CDR3 coding DNA: TGTGCCAGCAGTTTATCCGCCAGGGACTACGAGCAGTACTTC.

The chain recombines TRBV30 with TRBJ2-7; 8 positions match TRBD1. Germline V gene data show CDR1 as GTSNPN and CDR2 as SVGIG (reference sequence). CDR3 length equals 13 residues. V lost 0 bases and J lost 6; bases outside the gene matches: 4. The CDR3 region is CAWSVSGGTEQYF. For the CDR3, the DNA is TGTGCCTGGAGTGTTTCAGGGGGCACCGAGCAGTACTTC. Full variable domain (missing parts from reference TRBV30 and TRBJ2-7): SQTIHQWPATLVQPVGSPLSLECTVEGTSNPNLYWYRQAAGRGLQLLFYSVGIGQISSEVPQNLSASRPQDRQFILSSKKLLLSDSGFYLCAWSVSGGTEQYFGPGTRLTVT.

This chain links TRBV6-6 with TRBJ2-1; 9 nucleotides match TRBD1. Germline loops: CDR1 MNHNY, CDR2 SVGAGI (reference sequence). There are 14 residues in the CDR3. V gave up 5 bases and J gave up 9 bases; unmatched junction bases: 8. This chain's CDR3 is CASSTNRGQGEQFF. In DNA form, the CDR3 reads TGTGCCAGCAGTACCAACAGGGGGCAAGGTGAGCAGTTCTTC.

The V call is TRBV9, the J call TRBJ2-7, with 11 bases aligning to TRBD1. The CDR3 is 16 residues long. The trim removed 3 bases at V and 3 bases at J, leaving 8 bases unmatched. Germline V CDR1 and CDR2: SGDLS, YYNGEE. The CDR3 bases are TGTGCCAGCAGCGCCACAGGACAGGGGGCGTTCTACGAGCAGTACTTC. Protein sequence: CASSATGQGAFYEQYF.

As DNA, the CDR3 is TGTGCCTGGAGTGTATTTGGGGCCGAGCAGTTCTTC. It translates to CAWSVFGAEQFF. The chain has TRBV30 and TRBJ2-1; D may be TRBD1 (5 bases). The V end lost 0 bases, the J end lost 10 bases, and 10 bases lay between the germline ends. Germline-derived CDR1 and CDR2 are GTSNPN and SVGIG (reference sequence). This CDR3 comprises 12 residues.

The V gene is TRBV9, the J gene TRBJ2-1; 7 bases match TRBD2. The CDR3 is made up of 21 amino acids. Germline V lookup: CDR1 SGDLS, CDR2 YYNGEE. J gave up 0 bases and V 3 bases, and 21 bases lay outside the gene matches. The CDR3, as DNA: TGTGCCAGCAGCGATACTATTCCATCCAAGACTAGCCGGAGCTCCTACAATGAGCAGTTCTTC. It encodes CASSDTIPSKTSRSSYNEQFF.

The V gene is TRBV28, the J gene TRBJ1-3; 8 bases align to TRBD1. Looked up from germline, CDR1 is MDHEN and CDR2 is SYDVKM. Trimming cost V 5 bases and J 0 bases; bases outside gene matches: 9. This CDR3 has 17 residues. Here the CDR3 DNA reads TGTGCCAGCAGTCCCTTGGCAGGGGGCTACTCTGGAAACACCATATATTTT. Protein product: CASSPLAGGYSGNTIYF.

This chain links TRBV5-1 with TRBJ2-1, with 10 bases lining up with TRBD2. The CDR3 is 16 residues long. Germline CDR1 reads SGHRS; CDR2 reads YFSETQ. V was pared by 4 bases and J by 5 bases, with 9 bases of the junction left unmatched. The CDR3 sequence is CASSPGSSGSDNEQFF. CDR3 nucleotide sequence: TGCGCCAGCAGCCCCGGTTCTAGCGGGAGTGACAATGAGCAGTTCTTC.

The CDR3 loop reads CASSVVGLAGETQYF. The CDR3, as DNA: TGTGCCAGCAGCGTAGTGGGACTAGCGGGAGAGACCCAGTACTTC. The chain carries TRBV9 and TRBJ2-5, with TRBD2 identical over 12 bases. V dropped 0 bases and J dropped 4; count of bases not matched to a gene: 1. Germline V lookup: CDR1 SGDLS, CDR2 YYNGEE. This CDR3 contains 15 residues.

The gene calls are TRBV2 and TRBJ1-2; 9 bases match TRBD1. The V gene end was trimmed by 7 bases and the J gene end by 8 bases; junction bases not matched to a gene: 8. The V gene's germline CDR1 is SNHLY and CDR2 FYNNEI. This CDR3 contains 13 residues. The CDR3 region is CASNLDRGRGYTF. CDR3 sequence (DNA): TGTGCCAGCAACCTGGACAGGGGAAGAGGCTACACCTTC.

The chain links TRBV28 to TRBJ1-4; the D gene is possibly TRBD1 (6 bases). V dropped 1 base and J dropped 5 bases, with 8 bases sitting between them. The CDR3 extends over 14 amino acids. CDR1 MDHEN and CDR2 SYDVKM come from the germline V gene. The CDR3 coding sequence is TGTGCCAGCAGTTTATCCGACAGGAATGAAAAACTGTTTTTT. Residues: CASSLSDRNEKLFF.

Only a few counts were recorded for this clone. The chain carries TRBV4-1 and TRBJ2-3, with D tentatively TRBD2 (6 bases). Germline V CDR1 and CDR2: MGHRA, YSYEKL. The CDR3 is 17 amino acids. The V gene lost 1 base and the J gene lost 2 bases, with 16 bases spanning the gap. The CDR3 is CASSQGSRGGATDTQYF. The CDR3, as DNA: TGCGCCAGCAGCCAAGGGTCTCGGGGCGGGGCCACAGATACGCAGTATTTT.

The chain joins TRBV2 to TRBJ1-5, with D maybe TRBD1 (6 bases). The length of the CDR3 is 14 residues. The germline CDR1 and CDR2 sequences are SNHLY and FYNNEI. V was clipped by 5 bases and J by 6 bases, with 14 bases between them. The CDR3 loop reads CASSYTGRGQPQHF. CDR3 DNA: TGTGCCAGCAGTTACACAGGGAGAGGTCAGCCCCAGCATTTT. Looking up the rest from reference TRBV2 and TRBJ1-5 gives the full variable domain: EPEVTQTPSHQVTQMGQEVILRCVPISNHLYFYWYRQILGQKVEFLVSFYNNEISEKSEIFDDQFSVERPDGSNFTLKIRSTKLEDSAMYFCASSYTGRGQPQHFGDGTRLSIL.

The count of this clone is one. This chain uses TRBV18 with TRBJ2-7, with 13 bases lining up with TRBD2. CDR3 size: 20 residues. The germline CDR1 and CDR2 sequences are KGHSH and LQKENI. J gave up 2 bases and V 0 bases, and 13 bases lay outside the gene matches. DNA for the CDR3: TGTGCCAGCTCACCACCGAATCTCGGACTAGCGGGAGTACTCCCCTACGAGCAGTACTTC. Residues: CASSPPNLGLAGVLPYEQYF.

CDR3 residues: CASSGGVVTGGQHGATEAFF. The CDR3 coding sequence is TGTGCCAGTAGTGGCGGGGTGGTGACAGGGGGCCAGCACGGTGCCACTGAAGCTTTCTTT. V gene TRBV19 combines with J gene TRBJ1-1; 10 nucleotides line up with TRBD1. The CDR3 length is 20 residues. CDR1 and CDR2 (germline): LNHDA, SQIVND (reference sequence). Trimming at V came to 5 bases and at J to 4 bases, leaving 22 bases not matched to a gene. The entire variable domain, with the rest obtained from reference TRBV19 and TRBJ1-1, is as follows: DGGITQSPKYLFRKEGQNVTLSCEQNLNHDAMYWYRQDPGQGLRLIYYSQIVNDFQKGDIAEGYSVSREKKESFPLTVTSAQKNPTAFYLCASSGGVVTGGQHGATEAFFGQGTRLTVV.

The chain links TRBV19 to TRBJ2-2, with a weak D call TRBD1 (5 bases). V was pared by 4 bases and J by 1 base, with 10 bases between. The CDR3 is 15 amino acids. Per the germline V gene, CDR1 is LNHDA and CDR2 is SQIVND (reference sequence). The CDR3 loop reads CASSKITGNTGELFF. The CDR3 coding sequence is TGTGCCAGTAGTAAGATAACAGGGAACACCGGGGAGCTGTTTTTT.

The chain couples TRBV5-4 to TRBJ2-7; 10 nucleotides agree with TRBD2. Germline loops: CDR1 SGHNT, CDR2 YYREEE (reference sequence). The CDR3 loop spans 15 amino acids. The ends lost 3 bases at V and 3 bases at J; junction bases unmatched: 6. This chain's CDR3 is CASSYGSGRIYEQYF. CDR3 DNA sequence: TGTGCCAGCAGCTATGGTAGCGGGAGGATCTACGAGCAGTACTTC.

This clone was observed a handful of times. The chain employs TRBV27 and TRBJ1-2; D may be TRBD1 (6 bases). This CDR3 is built from 14 residues. Looked up from germline, CDR1 is MNHEY and CDR2 is SMNVEV (reference sequence). Trimming left V 3 bases short and J 6 bases short, with 14 bases between. The DNA for the CDR3 is TGTGCCAGCAGTTTGACGGACAGTGCAGATGGCTACACCTTC. Amino acids: CASSLTDSADGYTF.

V and J are TRBV18 and TRBJ1-2; 8 bases align to TRBD1. The ends lost 3 bases at V and 2 bases at J; junction bases unmatched: 5. The germline V gene has CDR1 KGHSH and CDR2 LQKENI. This CDR3 is built from 15 residues. CDR3 loop: CASSPAGGLNYGYTF. Here the CDR3 DNA reads TGTGCCAGCTCACCCGCAGGGGGCTTGAACTATGGCTACACCTTC. Supplemented by reference TRBV18 and TRBJ1-2, the full variable domain reads NAGVMQNPRHLVRRRGQEARLRCSPMKGHSHVYWYRQLPEEGLKFMVYLQKENIIDESGMPKERFSAEFPKEGPSILRIQQVVRGDSAAYFCASSPAGGLNYGYTFGSGTRLTVV.